This paragraph covers one T cell receptor (beta chain) sequence. What it binds is not known. For every subset, genomic DNA was evenly distributed across several immunoSEQ plates. The authors loaded 150 to 250 ng DNA, 27,000 or so T cell genomes, into sorted-subset replicate PCRs. Libraries were prepared by immunoSEQ multiplex PCR; TCRdb keeps only in-frame clonotypes and omits some of them. The data hold about 1.1 million clones, with 77% observed a single time. The data derive from a study of shared clonotypes between healthy human individuals. The germline V gene has CDR1 SQVTM and CDR2 ANQGSEA. The CDR3 is made up of 11 amino acids. The ends were cut back, 5 bases at V and 8 bases at J, with 13 bases in the middle. Study findings and constraints: Memory subsets generally showed smaller estimated richness than naive subsets did. The sharing of 4% to 5.5% of naive CD4 clonotypes was seen across several donors.

This TCR came from a man between 18 and 29 years old in good health. Some clones in this sample may be carry-over from other donors' samples. The rearrangement uses TRBV29-1 and TRBJ2-7; the D call may be TRBD1 or TRBD2 (5 bases each). The specimen was memory CD4+ T cells from PBMCs. This sample's subset: CD45RA-negative fraction. The CDR3 is CSVSRDLKQYF. For the CDR3, the DNA is TGCAGCGTTTCCCGGGACCTGAAGCAGTACTTC.